The 28 T cell receptor beta chains given below trace back to one sample, sequenced in a study of brain metastases from non-small cell lung cancer. Some clones are missing from TCRdb's copy, which holds only in-frame ones; the method was immunoSEQ multiplex PCR. The sample shows roughly 2,000 clones, around four fifths of them seen only once. The sample taken for sequencing was tumor-adjacent normal tissue. The receptors shown here come from a donor aged 40 or older with non-small cell lung cancer.

V and J are TRBV7-2 and TRBJ2-7; 8 bases line up with TRBD2. Germline CDR1 and CDR2: SGHTA and FQGNSA. This CDR3 spans 14 amino acids. Trimming took 1 base from V and 7 from J; bases not matched to a gene: 6. The CDR3 region is CASSLDGGEREQYF. The CDR3 DNA is TGTGCCAGCAGCTTAGACGGGGGGGAGAGGGAGCAGTACTTC.

The V and J genes are TRBV9 and TRBJ1-3, with a possible D match to TRBD1 (5 bases). Germline lookup yields CDR1 SGDLS and CDR2 YYNGEE. The CDR3 extends over 13 amino acids. The V and J ends lost 7 bases and 2 bases respectively, with 10 bases between them. CDR3 region: CASGGTPGNTIYF. The CDR3 nucleotides read TGTGCCAGCGGCGGGACTCCTGGAAACACCATATATTTT.

The CDR3 region is CASTPVGDRNTEAFF. CDR3 DNA: TGTGCCAGCACCCCAGTTGGGGACAGGAACACTGAAGCTTTCTTT. The rearrangement uses TRBV7-8 and TRBJ1-1, with 7 bases fitting TRBD1. The V segment lost 7 bases and the J segment 1 base; nucleotides outside the gene matches: 9. The V gene's germline CDR1 is SGHVS and CDR2 FQNEAQ. The CDR3 contains 15 residues.

Of note for this clone: The same CDR3 also results from other DNA sequences found in this sample. This chain connects TRBV7-2 to TRBJ1-5, with D unresolved. The CDR3 sequence is 15 residues long. From germline, CDR1 is SGHTA and CDR2 FQGNSA. V lost 5 bases to trimming and J lost 6 bases, with 17 bases between them. In DNA form, the CDR3 reads TGTGCCAGCAGCCCTTTGATAGGGTCGGGTCAGCCCCAGCATTTT. Its protein is CASSPLIGSGQPQHF.

The CDR3 protein is CAWARDIGKGYTF. As DNA, the CDR3 is TGTGCCTGGGCTCGGGACATCGGTAAAGGCTACACCTTC. The V gene is TRBV30, the J gene TRBJ1-2; D might be TRBD1 (6 bases). Trimming cost V 5 bases and J 8 bases, with 18 bases left between them. The CDR3 consists of 13 residues. CDR1 is GTSNPN, CDR2 SVGIG, per germline (reference sequence).

The rearrangement links TRBV13 to TRBJ2-7; D not certain. Germline V CDR1 and CDR2: PRHDT, FYEKMQ (reference sequence). The CDR3 has 12 amino acids. V was cut by 4 bases and J by 7 bases, with 11 bases left in between. The CDR3 loop reads CASSSRTREQYF. CDR3 DNA sequence: TGTGCCAGCAGCTCGAGAACCCGGGAGCAGTACTTC.

This rearrangement joins TRBV29-1 to TRBJ1-1; the match to TRBD1 covers 9 bases. Germline V gene lookup returns CDR1 SQVTM and CDR2 ANQGSEA. The CDR3 has 13 residues. The V and J ends lost 5 bases and 2 bases, in that order; junction bases with no gene match: 3. The CDR3 DNA reads TGCAGCGTTAACACAGGGGGCAACACTGAAGCTTTCTTT. Translating it yields CSVNTGGNTEAFF.

The V and J genes are TRBV13 and TRBJ2-3; D is possibly TRBD2 (5 bases). The V end was cut by 3 bases, the J end by 2 bases, with 9 bases between. The CDR3 runs 14 residues. Germline lookup yields CDR1 PRHDT and CDR2 FYEKMQ (reference sequence). For the CDR3, the DNA is TGTGCCAGCAGCTTCGAGGGTGTCACAGATACGCAGTATTTT. Its translation is CASSFEGVTDTQYF.

The chain employs TRBV10-3 and TRBJ1-1; D is unresolved. The CDR3 covers 13 residues. V dropped 8 bases and J dropped 1 base, with 11 bases sitting between them. Germline values: CDR1 ENHRY, CDR2 SYGVKD. The CDR3 region is CAIGGRQNTEAFF. The CDR3 nucleotides read TGTGCCATCGGTGGCAGGCAGAACACTGAAGCTTTCTTT.

The chain recombines TRBV10-2 with TRBJ2-7, with D possibly being TRBD2 (5 bases). Trimming cost V 10 bases and J 3 bases, with 19 bases left between them. Germline V gene data show CDR1 as WSHSY and CDR2 as SAAADI. This CDR3 is built from 14 residues. The CDR3 reads CANKGEAINYEQYF. The CDR3 DNA follows: TGCGCCAACAAGGGAGAAGCGATAAACTACGAGCAGTACTTC.

In this sample, this clone turned up once. This chain joins TRBV28 and TRBJ2-5, with 11 bases identical to TRBD2. Germline CDR1 reads MDHEN; CDR2 reads SYDVKM. The CDR3 length is 17 residues. The V gene end was trimmed by 0 bases and the J gene end by 4 bases; junction bases not matched to a gene: 7. The CDR3 here is CASSLWTSGKTPETQYF. For the CDR3, the DNA is TGTGCCAGCAGTTTATGGACTAGCGGGAAGACCCCAGAGACCCAGTACTTC.

This clone was picked up a small number of times. The chain carries TRBV5-6 and TRBJ1-6; D not certain. The ends were cut back, 0 bases at V and 7 bases at J, with 8 bases in the middle. Germline-derived CDR1 and CDR2 are SGHDT and YYEEEE. The CDR3 is made up of 14 amino acids. The CDR3 loop is CASSLGPANSPLHF. CDR3 DNA: TGTGCCAGCAGCTTGGGGCCTGCGAATTCACCCCTCCACTTT.

The chain couples TRBV24-1 to TRBJ2-3, with 12 bases aligning to TRBD2. CDR1 and CDR2 from the germline V gene are KGHDR and SFDVKD. This CDR3 contains 17 residues. After removal of 1 base from V and 4 bases from J, the junction contained 5 bases not matched to a gene. The CDR3 reads CATSDFRLAGVADTQYF. The CDR3 DNA reads as TGTGCCACCAGTGATTTCCGACTAGCGGGAGTTGCAGATACGCAGTATTTT.

The chain combines TRBV3-1 (or the pseudogene TRBV3-2) with TRBJ1-3, with 8 bases that match TRBD1. CDR3 length: 16 residues. The V segment lost 4 bases and the J segment 4 bases; nucleotides outside the gene matches: 9. Per germline, CDR1 LGHDT and CDR2 YNNKEL (reference sequence). The CDR3 DNA is TGTGCCAGCAGCCCCTCCACAGGGGGGGGAGGAAACACCATATATTTT. Amino acid sequence: CASSPSTGGGGNTIYF.

The chain joins TRBV29-1 to TRBJ2-5, with a weak D call TRBD2 (6 bases). In germline, CDR1 is SQVTM, CDR2 ANQGSEA. The CDR3 is 14 residues long. With 4 bases removed from V and 4 bases from J, the gap between germline ends came to 16 bases. The CDR3 nucleotides are TGCAGCGTTGTTGGAGTGGGAGGAGGAGAGACCCAGTACTTC. Translation gives CSVVGVGGGETQYF.

This clone has just one count. The V and J genes are TRBV5-1 and TRBJ1-1, with unresolved D. Germline loops: CDR1 SGHRS, CDR2 YFSETQ. The ends were cut back, 0 bases at V and 6 bases at J, with 12 bases in the middle. The CDR3 runs 14 residues. CDR3 DNA sequence: TGCGCCAGCAGCTTGGGGACGGAGTACCCTGAAGCTTTCTTT. The encoded protein is CASSLGTEYPEAFF.

This rearrangement joins TRBV7-8 to TRBJ2-2; 7 positions match TRBD2. Germline V CDR1 and CDR2: SGHVS, FQNEAQ. J gave up 6 bases and V 1 base, and 2 bases lay outside the gene matches. The length of the CDR3 is 14 residues. CDR3 coding DNA: TGTGCCAGCAGCTTAGGACGGGAGGCCGGGGAGCTGTTTTTT. This encodes CASSLGREAGELFF.

The V gene is TRBV4-2, the J gene TRBJ1-3; a weak D match, TRBD1 (6 bases). The CDR3 has 14 amino acids. Between the trimmed V and J ends, which lost 5 bases and 4 bases, there was a span of 12 bases. CDR1 is LGHNA, CDR2 YNFKEQ, per germline. The CDR3 is CASSTRTAGNTIYF. The CDR3 nucleotides read TGTGCCAGCAGCACCCGGACAGCGGGAAACACCATATATTTT.

The chain links TRBV7-2 to TRBJ2-1, with D uncertain. Per the germline V gene, CDR1 is SGHTA and CDR2 is FQGNSA. The CDR3 consists of 14 residues. Deletions cut 0 bases from V and 5 bases from J, with 8 bases between. The CDR3 spells CASSLAQRDNEQFF. Written as DNA, the CDR3 is TGTGCCAGCAGCTTAGCGCAAAGAGACAATGAGCAGTTCTTC.

The chain links TRBV7-9 to TRBJ2-7, with 8 positions matching TRBD1. From germline, CDR1 is SEHNR and CDR2 FQNEAQ (reference sequence). The CDR3 runs 14 residues. V lost 3 bases, J lost 1 base, and 2 bases stayed unmatched. CDR3 amino acids: CASSLRQGSYEQYF. The DNA of the CDR3 is TGTGCCAGCAGCTTGCGACAGGGGTCCTACGAGCAGTACTTC.

The gene calls are TRBV6-8 and TRBJ1-2; D ambiguous. The CDR3 is 14 residues long. V was pared by 7 bases and J by 1 base, with 13 bases between. CDR1 MNHGY and CDR2 SAAAGT come from the germline V gene. In DNA, the CDR3 is TGTGCCAGCATCGCGGCGGCTCTTAACTATGGCTACACCTTC. It codes for CASIAAALNYGYTF.

The rearrangement links TRBV7-2 to TRBJ2-5, with 7 bases matching TRBD1. Germline V lookup: CDR1 SGHTA, CDR2 FQGNSA. This CDR3 has 14 amino acids. V shed 6 bases, J shed 7 bases, and the junction held 11 bases outside the gene matches. DNA of the CDR3: TGTACCAGCAGTCCCGAAGGACAGGCGGGGACCCAGTACTTC. Its protein product is CTSSPEGQAGTQYF.

V is TRBV20-1 and J is TRBJ1-5; D possibly corresponds to TRBD1 (6 bases). Germline assignment: CDR1 DFQATT and CDR2 SNEGSKA (reference sequence). The V end lost 3 bases, the J end lost 1 base, and 7 bases lay between the germline ends. The CDR3 is 13 residues long. The CDR3 nucleotides read TGCAGTGCTAGTGGGACAAGCAATCAGCCCCAGCATTTT. Protein: CSASGTSNQPQHF.

The V call is TRBV6-2 or TRBV6-3, the J call TRBJ2-5, with a weak D call TRBD1 (5 bases). This CDR3 comprises 14 residues. Germline CDR1 is MNHEY and CDR2 is SVGEGT. The V end lost 5 bases, the J end lost 1 base, and 11 bases lay between the germline ends. The CDR3 region has the DNA TGTGCCAGCAGTGTCCGACAGACCCAAGAGACCCAGTACTTC. It encodes CASSVRQTQETQYF.

Concerning this clone: Other DNA sequences within the sample encode an identical CDR3. The chain couples TRBV7-2 to TRBJ2-5; 8 nucleotides agree with TRBD2. The trim removed 8 bases at V and 4 bases at J, leaving 9 bases unmatched. The CDR3 totals 14 residues. The germline CDR1 and CDR2 sequences are SGHTA and FQGNSA. The CDR3 bases are TGTGCCAGCTCACCGGGCGGGGGGAGAGAGACCCAGTACTTC. This translates into CASSPGGGRETQYF.

The gene calls are TRBV7-2 and TRBJ2-7, with TRBD1 matching over 11 bases. Unmatched junction bases numbered 5, after V lost 1 base and J lost 6 bases. Germline CDR1 is SGHTA and CDR2 is FQGNSA. CDR3 length equals 15 residues. The CDR3 DNA reads TGTGCCAGCAGCTTAGGGAGGGGGACAGGGGGCGAGCAGTACTTC. Residues: CASSLGRGTGGEQYF.

The chain's CDR3 is CASSQGGKTQYF. DNA of the CDR3: TGTGCCAGCAGCCAAGGAGGAAAGACCCAGTACTTC. The J gene is TRBJ2-5, the V gene TRBV3-1 (or the pseudogene TRBV3-2), with D uncertain. CDR3 length: 12 amino acids. From germline, CDR1 is LGHDT and CDR2 YNNKEL (reference sequence). Trimming removed 1 base from V and 6 bases from J, with 6 bases in between.

The chain couples TRBV28 to TRBJ1-2, with no clear D. Trimming removed 5 bases from V and 4 bases from J, with 14 bases in between. The CDR3 totals 14 residues. In germline, CDR1 is MDHEN, CDR2 SYDVKM. The CDR3 bases are TGTGCCAGCAGTGAAACTCTTGGTATCTATGGCTACACCTTC. Its translation is CASSETLGIYGYTF.